This TCR beta chain was observed in a study of blood T cell repertoires in COVID-19. Here immunoSEQ multiplex PCR was the method, and the copy in TCRdb shows in-frame clones only, minus some. The sample consists of about 31,000 clones, nearly 90% of them appearing once. V lost 4 bases and J lost 2, with 14 bases in between. Germline V CDR1 and CDR2: SGHRS, YFSETQ. The length of the CDR3 is 15 residues. The sample comprised peripheral blood. This chain uses TRBV5-1 with TRBJ2-3; TRBD1 is a possible D gene (6 bases). This receptor was identified in a man in his sixties with COVID-19, enrolled during active disease. The CDR3: CASSRGGSNTDTQYF. The CDR3 DNA reads TGCGCCAGCAGCAGAGGGGGTTCCAACACAGATACGCAGTATTTT.